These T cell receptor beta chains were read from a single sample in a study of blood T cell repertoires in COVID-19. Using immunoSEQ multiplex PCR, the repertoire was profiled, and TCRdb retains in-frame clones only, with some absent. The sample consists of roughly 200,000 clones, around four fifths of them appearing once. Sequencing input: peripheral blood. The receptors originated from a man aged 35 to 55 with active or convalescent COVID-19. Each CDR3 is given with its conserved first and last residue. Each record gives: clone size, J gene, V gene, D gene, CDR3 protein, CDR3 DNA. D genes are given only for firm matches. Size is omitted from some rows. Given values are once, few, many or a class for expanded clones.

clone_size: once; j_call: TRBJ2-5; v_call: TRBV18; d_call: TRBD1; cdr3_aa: CASSPTGTAKETQYF; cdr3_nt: TGTGCCAGCTCACCAACCGGGACAGCCAAAGAGACCCAGTACTTC
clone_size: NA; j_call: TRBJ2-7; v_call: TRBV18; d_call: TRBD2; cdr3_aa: CASSPPGLAGSYEQYF; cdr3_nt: TGTGCCAGCTCACCACCGGGACTAGCGGGGTCATACGAGCAGTACTTC
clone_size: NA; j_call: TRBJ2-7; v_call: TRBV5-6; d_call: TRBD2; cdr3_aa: CASSATSGLYEQYF; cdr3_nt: TGTGCCAGCAGCGCAACTAGCGGGCTCTACGAGCAGTACTTC
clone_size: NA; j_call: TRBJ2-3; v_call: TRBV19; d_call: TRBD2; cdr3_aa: CASSNRWGLAGGPSDTQYF; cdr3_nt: TGTGCCAGTAGCAATCGATGGGGACTAGCGGGGGGGCCATCAGATACGCAGTATTTT
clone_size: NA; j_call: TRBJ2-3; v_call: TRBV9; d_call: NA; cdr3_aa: CASSVGVRDEDTQYF; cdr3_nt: TGTGCCAGCAGCGTAGGTGTCAGGGATGAAGATACGCAGTATTTT
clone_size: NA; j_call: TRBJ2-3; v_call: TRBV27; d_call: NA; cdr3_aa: CASSPLGRTAEGVDTQYF; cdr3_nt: TGTGCCAGCAGTCCTTTGGGCAGGACTGCTGAAGGTGTGGATACGCAGTATTTT
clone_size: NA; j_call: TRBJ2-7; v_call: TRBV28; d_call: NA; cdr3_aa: CASSPQAAYDYEQYF; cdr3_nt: TGTGCCAGCAGTCCCCAGGCAGCATACGACTACGAGCAGTACTTC
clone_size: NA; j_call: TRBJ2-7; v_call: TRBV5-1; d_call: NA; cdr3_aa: CASSYGYEQYF; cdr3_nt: TGCGCCAGCAGCTACGGTTACGAGCAGTACTTC
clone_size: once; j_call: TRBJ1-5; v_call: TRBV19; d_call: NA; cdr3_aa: CASSIGGVSNQPQHF; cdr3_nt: TGTGCCAGTAGTATCGGGGGAGTGAGCAATCAGCCCCAGCATTTT
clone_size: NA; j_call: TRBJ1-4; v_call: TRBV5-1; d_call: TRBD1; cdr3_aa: CASSGGQSAEKLFF; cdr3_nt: TGCGCCAGCAGCGGGGGACAGTCGGCTGAAAAACTGTTTTTT
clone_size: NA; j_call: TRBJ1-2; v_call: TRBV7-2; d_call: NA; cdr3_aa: CASSLDSLYGYTF; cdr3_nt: TGTGCCAGCAGCTTAGACAGCCTCTATGGCTACACCTTC
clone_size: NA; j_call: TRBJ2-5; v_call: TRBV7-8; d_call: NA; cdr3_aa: CASSFGLQETQYF; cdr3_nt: TGTGCCAGCAGCTTCGGACTCCAAGAGACCCAGTACTTC
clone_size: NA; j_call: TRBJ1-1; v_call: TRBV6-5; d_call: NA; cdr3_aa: CASEWNTEAFF; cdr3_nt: TGTGCCAGCGAGTGGAACACTGAAGCTTTCTTT
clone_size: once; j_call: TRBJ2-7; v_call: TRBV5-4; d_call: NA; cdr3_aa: CASSSGQREQYF; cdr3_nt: TGTGCCAGCAGCTCTGGACAACGCGAGCAGTACTTC
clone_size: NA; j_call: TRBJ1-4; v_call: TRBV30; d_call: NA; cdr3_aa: CAWRRSNEKLFF; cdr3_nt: TGTGCCTGGAGGAGGTCTAATGAAAAACTGTTTTTT
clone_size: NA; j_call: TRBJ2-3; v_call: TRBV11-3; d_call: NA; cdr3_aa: CASSPFGGAYTDTQYF; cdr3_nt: TGTGCCAGCAGCCCTTTTGGGGGGGCTTACACAGATACGCAGTATTTT
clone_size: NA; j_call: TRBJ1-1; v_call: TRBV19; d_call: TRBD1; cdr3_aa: CASSPRQGQAEAFF; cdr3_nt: TGTGCCAGTAGTCCCCGACAGGGTCAGGCTGAAGCTTTCTTT
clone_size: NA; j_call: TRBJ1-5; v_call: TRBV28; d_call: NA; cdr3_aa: CASSFGDRRLQPQHF; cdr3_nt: TGTGCCAGCAGTTTCGGAGACAGGAGACTCCAGCCCCAGCATTTT
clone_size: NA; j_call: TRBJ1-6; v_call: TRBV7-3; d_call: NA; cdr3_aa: CASSSGLENSPLHF; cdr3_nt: TGTGCCAGCAGCTCAGGGTTGGAAAATTCACCCCTCCACTTT
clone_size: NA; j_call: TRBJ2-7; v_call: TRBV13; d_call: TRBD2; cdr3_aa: CASSYRDGRALTYEQYF; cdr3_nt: TGTGCCAGCAGCTATCGAGACGGGAGGGCCCTCACCTACGAGCAGTACTTC
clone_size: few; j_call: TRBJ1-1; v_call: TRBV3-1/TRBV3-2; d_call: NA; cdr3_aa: CASSQGGNTEAFF; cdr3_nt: TGTGCCAGCAGCCAGGGGGGGAACACTGAAGCTTTCTTT
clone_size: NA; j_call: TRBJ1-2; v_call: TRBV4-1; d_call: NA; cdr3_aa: CASSQDRDYGYTF; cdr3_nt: TGCGCCAGCAGCCAAGACAGGGATTATGGCTACACCTTC